A selection of T cell receptor beta chains follows, all from one sample in a study of cytomegalovirus exposure and HLA in healthy donors. TCRdb's table, derived via immunoSEQ multiplex PCR, lists solely in-frame clones and lacks some. The repertoire consists of 110,000 or so clones, with roughly 70% occurring once and the leading ten covering around 5.4%. The sample consisted of PBMCs. These receptors were taken from a woman in her 70s in good health and CMV-seropositive. The CDR3 runs from the conserved cysteine through the conserved F or W. The D gene is left open where the match is weak. Where a row states a size, it is once, few, many or the class of an expanded clone; other rows omit it.

>few|TRBD2|16|TRBV11-2|TRBJ2-1
CASSPTSGGGLNEQFF
TGTGCCAGCAGTCCGACTAGCGGGGGAGGTTTGAATGAGCAGTTCTTC
>.|.|17|TRBV18|TRBJ1-5
CASSIVRTDTSNQPQHF
TGTGCCAGCTCTATCGTAAGGACAGACACTAGCAATCAGCCCCAGCATTTT
>once|.|13|TRBV19|TRBJ1-5
CASSRAGNRPQHF
TGTGCCAGTAGTCGGGCGGGCAATCGGCCCCAGCATTTT
>.|TRBD2|16|TRBV9|TRBJ2-2
CASSVVPGGNTGELFF
TGTGCCAGCAGCGTAGTACCGGGGGGGAACACCGGGGAGCTGTTTTTT
>.|.|17|TRBV12-1|TRBJ1-1
CASSSHARTGPNTEAFF
TGTGCCAGCAGCTCACACGCTCGGACAGGACCGAACACTGAAGCTTTCTTT
>.|TRBD1|16|TRBV6-4|TRBJ1-2
CASRGTGQGAQNGYTF
TGTGCCAGCAGGGGAACGGGACAGGGGGCGCAGAATGGCTACACCTTC
>.|TRBD1|15|TRBV4-1|TRBJ1-4
CASSHPGTGFEKLFF
TGCGCCAGCAGCCACCCCGGGACAGGATTTGAAAAACTGTTTTTT
>.|.|14|TRBV7-2|TRBJ2-5
CASRPQSFLETQYF
TGTGCCAGCAGACCCCAGTCTTTCCTAGAGACCCAGTACTTC
>.|.|14|TRBV5-1|TRBJ1-6
CASSPRDINSPLHF
TGCGCCAGCAGCCCTCGGGACATTAATTCACCCCTCCACTTT
>.|.|14|TRBV5-8|TRBJ1-6
CASSLDFGNSPLHF
TGTGCCAGCAGCTTGGACTTCGGTAATTCACCCCTCCACTTT
>few|.|13|TRBV5-8|TRBJ2-3
CASSLDGTDTQYF
TGTGCCAGCAGCTTGGACGGTACAGATACGCAGTATTTT
>.|.|14|TRBV2|TRBJ1-6
CASSESRINSPLHF
TGTGCCAGCAGTGAATCCAGGATTAATTCACCCCTCCACTTT
>.|TRBD1|13|TRBV19|TRBJ1-2
CASRNRGNYGYTF
TGTGCCAGTCGTAACAGGGGTAACTATGGCTACACCTTC
>.|TRBD1|16|TRBV10-3|TRBJ2-3
CAIRGQGEFTEDTQYF
TGTGCCATCAGGGGACAGGGGGAGTTCACAGAGGATACGCAGTATTTT
>.|.|14|TRBV6-1|TRBJ1-2
CASTASGANYGYTF
TGTGCCAGCACGGCTTCCGGAGCTAACTATGGCTACACCTTC
>.|.|15|TRBV6-1|TRBJ1-5
CASSPSSGGNQPQHF
TGTGCCAGCTCTCCCAGTTCGGGGGGCAATCAGCCCCAGCATTTT
>few|TRBD2|13|TRBV29-1|TRBJ2-1
CSVIAGVYNEQFF
TGCAGCGTAATAGCGGGGGTATACAATGAGCAGTTCTTC
>.|TRBD1|14|TRBV11-2|TRBJ1-6
CASSLGQGNSPLHF
TGTGCCAGCAGCTTAGGACAGGGGAATTCACCCCTCCACTTT
>.|.|16|TRBV27|TRBJ1-2
CASSTSGAVPSYGYTF
TGTGCCAGCAGCACCTCAGGGGCAGTCCCGAGCTATGGCTACACCTTC
>.|.|12|TRBV30|TRBJ2-7
CAWSSDSYEQYF
TGTGCCTGGAGTTCGGACAGTTACGAGCAGTACTTC
>.|.|12|TRBV30|TRBJ1-2
CAWSVRNYGYTF
TGTGCCTGGAGTGTTCGTAACTATGGCTACACCTTC
>.|.|16|TRBV19|TRBJ1-1
CASISGVAGWNTEAFF
TGTGCCAGTATTTCCGGGGTTGCGGGCTGGAACACTGAAGCTTTCTTT
>.|.|17|TRBV10-3|TRBJ1-2
CAISGPTSQGTNYGYTF
TGTGCCATCAGTGGTCCGACGAGCCAGGGGACGAACTATGGCTACACCTTC
>once|.|15|TRBV29-1|TRBJ1-1
CSVVRSLSSNTEAFF
TGCAGCGTTGTAAGAAGTTTAAGCTCGAACACTGAAGCTTTCTTT
>.|.|13|TRBV19|TRBJ2-4
CASSDRPGDIQYF
TGTGCCAGTAGTGACAGGCCTGGGGACATTCAGTACTTC
>.|TRBD2|15|TRBV6-1|TRBJ2-5
CASRGSKAGEETQYF
TGTGCCAGCAGAGGCTCGAAAGCGGGGGAGGAGACCCAGTACTTC
>.|TRBD2|11|TRBV29-1|TRBJ2-1
CSVGLAGGQFF
TGCAGCGTTGGACTAGCGGGGGGGCAGTTCTTC
>.|TRBD2|15|TRBV10-2|TRBJ2-1
CASILTSGGSNEQFF
TGCGCCAGCATCCTGACTAGCGGGGGGTCTAATGAGCAGTTCTTC
>once|TRBD2|18|TRBV7-6|TRBJ2-2
CASSLVVAGEGMAGELFF
TGTGCCAGCAGCTTAGTTGTGGCCGGGGAGGGCATGGCCGGGGAGCTGTTTTTT
>.|.|13|TRBV6-1|TRBJ2-5
CASRGLIQETQYF
TGTGCCAGCAGGGGCCTAATCCAAGAGACCCAGTACTTC
>.|TRBD1|16|TRBV15|TRBJ2-3
CATSSYRGQSTDTQYF
TGTGCCACCAGCAGCTACAGGGGGCAGAGCACAGATACGCAGTATTTT
>.|TRBD1|15|TRBV19|TRBJ2-3
CASSMGDSSTDTQYF
TGTGCCAGTAGTATGGGGGACAGTAGCACAGATACGCAGTATTTT
>.|TRBD1|16|TRBV5-1|TRBJ1-2
CASSLEGIPGQGGYTF
TGCGCCAGCAGCTTGGAAGGGATCCCGGGACAGGGGGGCTACACCTTC
>.|.|15|TRBV19|TRBJ2-3
CASSKSQGSTDTQYF
TGTGCCAGTAGTAAATCACAGGGCAGCACAGATACGCAGTATTTT
>once|TRBD2|15|TRBV29-1|TRBJ2-1
CSGLRRGGSYNEQFF
TGCAGCGGCTTACGTCGGGGGGGCTCCTACAATGAGCAGTTCTTC
>.|TRBD1|13|TRBV14|TRBJ1-5
CASSQTGGQPQHF
TGTGCCAGCAGCCAGACAGGGGGTCAGCCCCAGCATTTT
>once|TRBD1|16|TRBV6-5|TRBJ2-2
CASSSGTALNTGELFF
TGTGCCAGCAGTTCCGGGACAGCTTTGAACACCGGGGAGCTGTTTTTT
>.|.|12|TRBV2|TRBJ2-5
CAGGNSVETQYF
TGTGCCGGGGGGAACAGCGTGGAGACCCAGTACTTC
>.|TRBD1|13|TRBV29-1|TRBJ1-4
CSVASGTGEKLFF
TGCAGCGTTGCCTCCGGGACAGGTGAAAAACTGTTTTTT
>.|TRBD2|17|TRBV7-2|TRBJ2-3
CASSLPGLAGGTDTQYF
TGTGCCAGCAGCTTACCGGGACTAGCGGGAGGCACAGATACGCAGTATTTT
>.|TRBD2|15|TRBV19|TRBJ2-7
CASSISGGASYEQYF
TGTGCCAGTAGTATTAGCGGGGGGGCTTCTTACGAGCAGTACTTC
>.|.|16|TRBV10-3|TRBJ1-4
CATTPGGQSTNEKLFF
TGTGCCACCACCCCAGGAGGTCAGTCAACTAATGAAAAACTGTTTTTT
>.|.|12|TRBV11-2|TRBJ1-2
CASSSGGYGYTF
TGTGCCAGCAGCTCTGGCGGATATGGCTACACCTTC
>.|TRBD1|17|TRBV4-1|TRBJ1-1
CASSQTLLRTGRTEAFF
TGCGCCAGCAGCCAAACCTTGCTCCGGACAGGCCGCACTGAAGCTTTCTTT
>.|.|13|TRBV7-9|TRBJ1-1
CASSAPPGTEAFF
TGTGCCAGCAGCGCCCCCCCAGGCACTGAAGCTTTCTTT
>.|.|13|TRBV11-3|TRBJ1-1
CASSLAVNTEAFF
TGTGCCAGCAGCTTGGCAGTGAACACTGAAGCTTTCTTT
>few|TRBD1|15|TRBV19|TRBJ1-6
CASSSGTGDNSPLHF
TGTGCCAGTAGCTCCGGGACAGGGGATAATTCACCCCTCCACTTT
>once|.|14|TRBV7-2|TRBJ2-7
CASSIVGTTYEQYF
TGTGCCAGCAGCATAGTTGGGACAACCTACGAGCAGTACTTC
>.|TRBD1|13|TRBV29-1|TRBJ2-7
CSVYSGTELEQYF
TGCAGCGTTTACTCCGGGACAGAGCTTGAGCAGTACTTC
>.|TRBD2|17|TRBV7-7|TRBJ2-1
CASSLEWTSGPYNEQFF
TGTGCCAGCAGCTTAGAGTGGACTAGCGGGCCCTACAATGAGCAGTTCTTC
>few|.|12|TRBV6-4|TRBJ1-1
CASRGENTEAFF
TGTGCCAGCAGAGGGGAGAACACTGAAGCTTTCTTT
>.|.|14|TRBV6-6|TRBJ2-7
CASVILDPTYEQYF
TGTGCCAGCGTTATCCTAGACCCAACCTACGAGCAGTACTTC
>.|.|13|TRBV10-3|TRBJ1-5
CASGGGGNQPQHF
TGTGCCAGCGGCGGGGGTGGCAATCAGCCCCAGCATTTT
>.|TRBD1|13|TRBV5-6|TRBJ2-2
CASSSQGTGELFF
TGTGCCAGCAGCTCACAGGGGACCGGGGAGCTGTTTTTT
>once|TRBD1|15|TRBV4-2|TRBJ1-2
CASSPRWQGASGYTF
TGTGCCAGCAGCCCCCGGTGGCAGGGGGCCTCTGGCTACACCTTC
>few|.|14|TRBV14|TRBJ2-7
CASSLQGFSYEQYF
TGTGCCAGCAGCCTACAGGGATTCTCCTACGAGCAGTACTTC